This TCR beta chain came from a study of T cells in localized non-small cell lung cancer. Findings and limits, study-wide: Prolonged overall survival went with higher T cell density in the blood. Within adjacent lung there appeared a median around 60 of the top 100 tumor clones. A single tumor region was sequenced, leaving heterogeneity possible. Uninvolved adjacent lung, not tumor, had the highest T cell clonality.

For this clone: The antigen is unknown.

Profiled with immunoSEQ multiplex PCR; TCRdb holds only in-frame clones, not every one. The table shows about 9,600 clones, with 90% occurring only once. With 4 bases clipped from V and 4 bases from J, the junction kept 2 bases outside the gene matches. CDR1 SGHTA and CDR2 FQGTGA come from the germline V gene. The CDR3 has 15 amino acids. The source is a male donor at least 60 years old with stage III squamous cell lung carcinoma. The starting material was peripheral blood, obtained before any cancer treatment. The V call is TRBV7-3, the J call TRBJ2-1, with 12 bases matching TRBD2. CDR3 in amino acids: CASSYGLAGYNEQFF. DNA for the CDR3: TGTGCCAGCAGCTACGGACTAGCGGGATACAATGAGCAGTTCTTC. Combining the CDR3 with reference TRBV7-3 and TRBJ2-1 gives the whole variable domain GAGVSQTPSNKVTEKGKYVELRCDPISGHTALYWYRQSLGQGPEFLIYFQGTGAADDSGLPNDRFFAVRPEGSVSTLKIQRTERGDSAVYLCASSYGLAGYNEQFFGPGTRLTVL.